This TCR beta chain was sequenced in a study of OX40 agonist ivuxolimab in advanced cancers. Study in general: Each patient was given ivuxolimab into a vein every 2 weeks, at 0.01 to 10 mg/kg. General study results and limits: Clones of CD4+ and CD8+ blood T cells grew by week 6 at doses of 0.1 to 3.0 mg/kg. Expanded clones belonging to CD8+ T cells outnumbered, on average, those of CD4+. Antigen targets of the expanded peripheral T cells went undetermined.

Germline V gene lookup returns CDR1 SEHNR and CDR2 FQNEAQ (reference sequence). Trimming took off 4 bases at V and 4 bases at J, with 3 bases between the two ends. The CDR3 loop spans 11 amino acids. A few counts support this clone. No antigen is known for it. Repertoires were generated with immunoSEQ multiplex PCR, while TCRdb's copy carries only in-frame clones and drops some. The table includes roughly 64,000 clones, 84% detected once. This sequence joins TRBV7-9 and TRBJ2-3; unclear D gene. The sample here was CD4+ or CD8+ T cells sorted from blood, taken in a trial of the OX40 agonist ivuxolimab. The TCR was taken from an adult with an advanced solid tumor such as melanoma, head and neck, liver or kidney cancer. CDR3 in amino acids: CASSSADTQYF. As DNA, the CDR3 is TGTGCCAGCAGCTCAGCAGATACGCAGTATTTT.